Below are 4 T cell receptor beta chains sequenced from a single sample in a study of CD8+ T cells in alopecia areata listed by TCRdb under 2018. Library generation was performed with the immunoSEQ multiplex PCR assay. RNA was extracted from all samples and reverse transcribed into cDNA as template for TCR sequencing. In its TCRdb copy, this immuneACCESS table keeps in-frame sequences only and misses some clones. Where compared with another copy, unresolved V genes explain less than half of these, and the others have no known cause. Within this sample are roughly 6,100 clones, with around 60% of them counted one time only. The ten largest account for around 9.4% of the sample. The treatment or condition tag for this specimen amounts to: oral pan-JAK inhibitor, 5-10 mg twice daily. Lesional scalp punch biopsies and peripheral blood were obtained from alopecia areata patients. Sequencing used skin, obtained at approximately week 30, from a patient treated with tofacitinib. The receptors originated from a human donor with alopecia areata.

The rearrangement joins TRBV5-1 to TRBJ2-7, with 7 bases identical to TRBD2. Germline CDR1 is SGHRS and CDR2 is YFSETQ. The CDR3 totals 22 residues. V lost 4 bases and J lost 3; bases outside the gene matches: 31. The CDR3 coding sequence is TGCGCCAGCAGCGGGAGGACACCTCTCAGGCGCCCGACTAGCAGATCCAACTACGAGCAGTACTTC. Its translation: CASSGRTPLRRPTSRSNYEQYF. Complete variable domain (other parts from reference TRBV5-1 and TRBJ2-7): KAGVTQTPRYLIKTRGQQVTLSCSPISGHRSVSWYQQTPGQGLQFLFEYFSETQRNKGNFPGRFSGRQFSNSRSEMNVSTLELGDSALYLCASSGRTPLRRPTSRSNYEQYFGPGTRLTVT.

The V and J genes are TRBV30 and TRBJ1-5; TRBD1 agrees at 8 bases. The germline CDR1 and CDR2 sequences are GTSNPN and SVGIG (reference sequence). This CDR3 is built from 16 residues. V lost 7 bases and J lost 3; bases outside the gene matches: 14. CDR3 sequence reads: CASHRPRGRHNQPQHF. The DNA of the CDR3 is TGTGCCTCCCACCGACCCAGGGGGCGACACAATCAGCCCCAGCATTTT.

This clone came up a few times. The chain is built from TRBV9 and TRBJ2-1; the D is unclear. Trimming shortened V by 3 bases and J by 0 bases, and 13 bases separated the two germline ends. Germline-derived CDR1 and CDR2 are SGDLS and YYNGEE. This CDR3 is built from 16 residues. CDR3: CASSGRAISSYNEQFF. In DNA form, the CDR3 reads TGTGCCAGCAGCGGGAGAGCAATCAGCTCCTACAATGAGCAGTTCTTC.

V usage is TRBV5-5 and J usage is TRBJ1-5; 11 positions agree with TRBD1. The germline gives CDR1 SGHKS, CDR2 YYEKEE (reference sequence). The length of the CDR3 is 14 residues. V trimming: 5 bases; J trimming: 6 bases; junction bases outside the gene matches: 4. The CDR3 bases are TGTGCCAGCAGTTCCGGGACAGGGGGTCAGCCCCAGCATTTT. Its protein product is CASSSGTGGQPQHF.